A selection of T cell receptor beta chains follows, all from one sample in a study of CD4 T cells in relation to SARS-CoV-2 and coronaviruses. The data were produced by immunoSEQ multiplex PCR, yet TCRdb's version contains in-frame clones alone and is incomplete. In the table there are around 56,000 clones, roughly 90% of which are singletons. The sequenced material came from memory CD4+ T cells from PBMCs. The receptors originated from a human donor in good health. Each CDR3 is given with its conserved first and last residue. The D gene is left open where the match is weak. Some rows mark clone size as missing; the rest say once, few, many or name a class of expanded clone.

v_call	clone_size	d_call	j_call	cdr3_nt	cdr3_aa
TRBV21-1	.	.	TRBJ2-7	TGTGCCAGTGCCCGTTGGGGGGAATCCTACGAGCAGTACTTC	CASARWGESYEQYF
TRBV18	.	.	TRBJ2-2	TGTGCCAGCTCGCCGCTTGCGGGGAGAACCGGCGGGGAGCTGTTTTTT	CASSPLAGRTGGELFF
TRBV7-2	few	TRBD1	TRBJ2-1	TGTGCCAGCAGTTCGGACAGGTATGAGCAGTTCTTC	CASSSDRYEQFF
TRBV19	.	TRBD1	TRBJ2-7	TGTGCCAGTAGTTTGGGACAGGGGGAGTTATACGAGCAGTACTTC	CASSLGQGELYEQYF
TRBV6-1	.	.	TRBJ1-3	TGTGCCAGCAGTGAAACGCCTGCCCTGGGAAACACCATATATTTT	CASSETPALGNTIYF
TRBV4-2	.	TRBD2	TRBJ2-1	TGTGCCAGCAGCCAATTGGAGGCTAGCGGATCCTACAATGAGCAGTTCTTC	CASSQLEASGSYNEQFF
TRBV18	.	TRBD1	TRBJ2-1	TGTGCCAGCTCACCCTCCGGGACAGGGAATGAGCAGTTCTTC	CASSPSGTGNEQFF
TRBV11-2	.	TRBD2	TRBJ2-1	TGTGCCAGCGGACTAGCGGGATACAATGAGCAGTTCTTC	CASGLAGYNEQFF
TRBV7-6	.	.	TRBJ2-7	TGTGCCAGCAGCTTAGTTTCTGCCACCGATCGGCAGTACTTC	CASSLVSATDRQYF
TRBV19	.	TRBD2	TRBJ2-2	TGTGCCAGTAGTCCCGGACTAGCGGGCCGGAGGGGGGAGCTGTTTTTT	CASSPGLAGRRGELFF
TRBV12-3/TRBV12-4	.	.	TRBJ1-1	TGTGCCAGCAGAGGGACAAGGAACACTGAAGCTTTCTTT	CASRGTRNTEAFF
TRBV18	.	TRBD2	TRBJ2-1	TGTGCCAGCTCACGTCAGACTAGCGGGACCTACAATGAGCAGTTCTTC	CASSRQTSGTYNEQFF
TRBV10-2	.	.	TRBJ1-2	TGCGCCAGCAGTGACGACAGCCGAGGCTACACCTTC	CASSDDSRGYTF
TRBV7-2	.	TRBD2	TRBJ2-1	TGTGCCAGCAGATTTAGCGGGCCTAGCTCCTACAATGAGCAGTTCTTC	CASRFSGPSSYNEQFF
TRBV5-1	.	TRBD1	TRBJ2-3	TGCGCCAGCAGTCCCGGGACAGGGGGCACAGATACGCAGTATTTT	CASSPGTGGTDTQYF
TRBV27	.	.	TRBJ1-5	TGTGCCAGCAGTTTAGAGAGAAGCAATCAGCCCCAGCATTTT	CASSLERSNQPQHF
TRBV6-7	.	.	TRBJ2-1	TGTGCCAGCAGTGGACCATCTGTACTGATTTACAATGAGCAGTTCTTC	CASSGPSVLIYNEQFF
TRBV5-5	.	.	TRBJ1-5	TGTGCCAGCAGCTTGGCTGGCGTTCAGCCCCAGCATTTT	CASSLAGVQPQHF
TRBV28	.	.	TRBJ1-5	TGTGCCAGCAGTCCGCCCCCAGGGACCAATCAGCCCCAGCATTTT	CASSPPPGTNQPQHF
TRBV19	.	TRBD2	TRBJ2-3	TGTGCCAGTACCAGGGAGGGCAGGGCAGATACGCAGTATTTT	CASTREGRADTQYF
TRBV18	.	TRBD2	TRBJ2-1	TGTGCCAGCTCCCTTACAGCCGGGACTAGCGGGAGAGTGTATGAGCAGTTCTTC	CASSLTAGTSGRVYEQFF
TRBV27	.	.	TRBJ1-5	TGTGCCAGCAGTTTATCGATTCTTAATCAGCCCCAGCATTTT	CASSLSILNQPQHF
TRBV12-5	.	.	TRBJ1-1	TGTGCTAGTGGTTTGGTACGGGGGATCGAGAACACTGAAGCTTTCTTT	CASGLVRGIENTEAFF
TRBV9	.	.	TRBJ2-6	TGTGCCAGCAGCGTCCTTTGGGGTGGGGCCAACGTCCTGACTTTC	CASSVLWGGANVLTF
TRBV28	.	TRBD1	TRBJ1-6	TGTGCCAGCAGCAAGCGCCAGGGGGTTCGGAATTCACCCCTCCACTTT	CASSKRQGVRNSPLHF
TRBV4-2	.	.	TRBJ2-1	TGTGCCAGCAGCCAAGGAGGATTCTCCTACAATGAGCAGTTCTTC	CASSQGGFSYNEQFF
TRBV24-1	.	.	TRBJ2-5	TGTGCCACCAGTGCCCCCCGGGCAGGTCCGGAGACCCAGTACTTC	CATSAPRAGPETQYF
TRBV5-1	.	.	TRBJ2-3	TGCGCCAGCAGCCCTAGGGGGAGCGGCACAGATACGCAGTATTTT	CASSPRGSGTDTQYF
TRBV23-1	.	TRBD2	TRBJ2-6	TGCGCCAGCCGGGGGGGGGAATGCCCTGGGGCCAACGTCCTGACTTTC	CASRGGECPGANVLTF
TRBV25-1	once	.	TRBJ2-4	TGTGCCAGCAGTGGTTACAGTAACATTCAGTACTTC	CASSGYSNIQYF
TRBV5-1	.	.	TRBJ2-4	TGCGCCAGCAGCTTGGTGGAGAATACCAAAAACATTCAGTACTTC	CASSLVENTKNIQYF
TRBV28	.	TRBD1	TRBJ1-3	TGTGCCAGCAGTCCCCGGCGACAGGGCCTATCTGGAAACACCATATATTTT	CASSPRRQGLSGNTIYF
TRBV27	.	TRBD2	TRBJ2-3	TGTGCCAGCAGTTCGCAACAAGGACTAGCGGGAGGGCAAGATACGCAGTATTTT	CASSSQQGLAGGQDTQYF
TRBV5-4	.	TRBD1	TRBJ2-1	TGTGCCACCAGGCAGGGGGCGACCTACAATGAGCAGTTCTTC	CATRQGATYNEQFF
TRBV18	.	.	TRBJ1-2	TGTGCCAGCTCACCAACTTCAGGAGACCGGGGCTACACCTTC	CASSPTSGDRGYTF
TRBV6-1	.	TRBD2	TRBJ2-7	TGTGCCAGCAGTGAAGCTCTGGCAGGTAATCTAGCGGGAGGATACGAGCAGTACTTC	CASSEALAGNLAGGYEQYF
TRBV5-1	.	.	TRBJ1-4	TGCGCCAGCAGCTTGGGTACCACAACTAATGAAAAACTGTTTTTT	CASSLGTTTNEKLFF
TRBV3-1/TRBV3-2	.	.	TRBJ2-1	TGTGCCAGCAGCCGGGACCTAGGAGCAGGAAGCTCCTACAATGAGCAGTTCTTC	CASSRDLGAGSSYNEQFF
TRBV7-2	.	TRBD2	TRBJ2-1	TGTGCCAGCAGCTTAGCGGGACTAGGAGTAAGCGAGCAGTTCTTC	CASSLAGLGVSEQFF
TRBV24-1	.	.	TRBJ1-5	TGTGCCACCAGTGTCGGAGGGTCTGGCAATCAGCCCCAGCATTTT	CATSVGGSGNQPQHF
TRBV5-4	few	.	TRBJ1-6	TGTGCCAGCAGCACCCCAAATTATAATTCACCCCTCCACTTT	CASSTPNYNSPLHF
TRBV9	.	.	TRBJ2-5	TGTGCCAGCAGCGTAGTACCTAGCGCGGAGACCCAGTACTTC	CASSVVPSAETQYF
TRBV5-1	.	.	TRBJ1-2	TGCGCCAGCAGCCGCGGCTCAGGGAACAGGCCCTCTCAGGGCTACACCTTC	CASSRGSGNRPSQGYTF
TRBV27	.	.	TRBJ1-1	TGTGCCAGCAGTCCCTCTCGGGGGATGAACACTGAAGCTTTCTTT	CASSPSRGMNTEAFF
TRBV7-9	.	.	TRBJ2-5	TGTGCCAGCAGCCCGAGGTGGGGACAAGAGACCCAGTACTTC	CASSPRWGQETQYF
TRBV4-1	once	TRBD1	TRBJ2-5	TGCGCCAGCAGCCAAATCAGGGGGTTTAAGGAGACCCAGTACTTC	CASSQIRGFKETQYF
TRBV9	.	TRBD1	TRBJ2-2	TGTGCCAGCAACCCCGGGGACAGGGTTGTCGGGGAGCTGTTTTTT	CASNPGDRVVGELFF
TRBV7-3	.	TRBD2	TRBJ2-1	TGTGCCAGCAGCTTAACTGGGACTAGCGGAACCAATGAGCAGTTCTTC	CASSLTGTSGTNEQFF
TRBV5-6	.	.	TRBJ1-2	TGTGCCAGCAGCTTCCGGGACCGCTCCTATGGCTACACCTTC	CASSFRDRSYGYTF
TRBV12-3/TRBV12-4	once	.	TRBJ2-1	TGTGCCAGCAGCCGGAAGGGACGGCAGTTCTTC	CASSRKGRQFF
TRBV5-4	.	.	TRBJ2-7	TGTGCCAGCAGGAGTCAAGGTAGAAGCTCCTACGAGCAGTACTTC	CASRSQGRSSYEQYF
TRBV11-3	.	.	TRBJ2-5	TGTGCCAGCAGCTCCGGCCGGGGCCAAGAGACCCAGTACTTC	CASSSGRGQETQYF
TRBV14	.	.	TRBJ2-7	TGTGCCAGCAGCCTTTCGAGACAGAGCTACGAGCAGTACTTC	CASSLSRQSYEQYF
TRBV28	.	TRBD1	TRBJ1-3	TGTGCCAGCAGTAGGGACAGGGGCCCAGGGACCGGAAACACCATATATTTT	CASSRDRGPGTGNTIYF
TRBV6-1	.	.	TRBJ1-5	TGTGCCAGCAGTGACCAGCCAGGCGGGGGTGAGCCCCAGCATTTT	CASSDQPGGGEPQHF
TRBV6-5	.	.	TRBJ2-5	TGTGCCAGCAAACTAATAGGGGGTCAAGAGACCCAGTACTTC	CASKLIGGQETQYF
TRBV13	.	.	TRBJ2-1	TGTGCCAGCAGCTTAGGCCTTTCTAGCTGGTCCAATGAGCAGTTCTTC	CASSLGLSSWSNEQFF